This T cell receptor (beta chain) was identified during a study of blood T cells in healthy people across ages. Details on this clonotype: Its target is not known.

Through a sample-barcoded 5' primer and a J-beta primer mix, a second PCR was run for roughly 6 to 12 cycles. Each TCR beta cDNA got a 12-nucleotide random molecular identifier. TCRdb used MiXCR to reprocess the 5' RACE reads, holding one entry per CDR3 protein. The repertoire holds fewer than 900,000 distinct CDR3 sequences, with roughly 47% as singletons. Study results and limitations: Among long-lived donors, naive CD4+ cells were more numerous and diversity higher than in aged donors.

The authors extracted at least 6 micrograms of total RNA per sample. In germline, CDR1 is DFQATT, CDR2 SNEGSKA (reference sequence). The CDR3 loop spans 11 amino acids. Trimming pared 7 bases from V and 10 bases from J, leaving 17 bases between. The chain carries TRBV20-1 and TRBJ2-7; D may be TRBD1 (5 bases). This sequence originates from an older woman in good health. Material for sequencing was blood. In DNA, the CDR3 is TGCAGTGGAAAAGGGGCCCGTGCTCAGTACTTC. Translation: CSGKGARAQYF.